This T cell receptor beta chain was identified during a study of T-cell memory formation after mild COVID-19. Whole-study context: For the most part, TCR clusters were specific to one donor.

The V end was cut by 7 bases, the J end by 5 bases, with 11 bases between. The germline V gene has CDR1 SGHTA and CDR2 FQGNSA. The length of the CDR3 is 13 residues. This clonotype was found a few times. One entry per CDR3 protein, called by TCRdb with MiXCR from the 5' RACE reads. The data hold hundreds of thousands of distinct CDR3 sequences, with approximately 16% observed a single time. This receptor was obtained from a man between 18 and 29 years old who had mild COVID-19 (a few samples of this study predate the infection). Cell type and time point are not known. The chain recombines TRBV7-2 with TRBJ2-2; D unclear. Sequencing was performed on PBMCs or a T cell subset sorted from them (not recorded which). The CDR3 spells CASNLTPTGELFF. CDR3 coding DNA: TGTGCCAGCAACCTAACCCCGACCGGGGAGCTGTTTTTT.